The 29 T cell receptor beta chains given below trace back to one sample, sequenced in a study of lymphopenia after photon versus proton radiotherapy. Measured with immunoSEQ multiplex PCR; TCRdb has only the in-frame clones, and not every one. This table has tens of thousands of clones, about 82% appearing once. Sequenced here: peripheral blood, sampled from a patient treated with proton-based radiotherapy. The receptors derive from a woman in her 70s with pancreatic cancer.

V usage is TRBV28 and J usage is TRBJ2-7; unclear D gene. Per germline, CDR1 MDHEN and CDR2 SYDVKM. Deletions cut 4 bases from V and 2 bases from J, with 15 bases between. The CDR3 has 15 residues. The CDR3 region is CASSSDRRFAYEQYF. DNA of the CDR3: TGTGCCAGCAGTTCAGACCGACGTTTCGCCTACGAGCAGTACTTC.

This rearrangement joins TRBV9 to TRBJ1-6; weak D call: TRBD1 (6 bases). Trimming pared 3 bases from V and 7 bases from J, leaving 17 bases between. This CDR3 comprises 16 residues. CDR1 and CDR2 from the germline V gene are SGDLS and YYNGEE. CDR3 in DNA: TGTGCCAGCAGCGCCCCGCCAGGGGTTCGAAATTCACCCCTCCACTTT. It encodes CASSAPPGVRNSPLHF.

This clone showed up just a few times. The chain carries TRBV4-1 and TRBJ2-3; TRBD2 matches 9 bases. V dropped 3 bases and J dropped 3; count of bases not matched to a gene: 4. Germline assignment: CDR1 MGHRA and CDR2 YSYEKL. The CDR3 has 15 residues. CDR3 sequence: CASSHGLASTDTQYF. Written as DNA, the CDR3 is TGCGCCAGCAGCCACGGACTAGCGTCAACAGATACGCAGTATTTT.

The chain links TRBV11-1 to TRBJ2-7, with D unclear. The V end was cut by 7 bases, the J end by 2 bases, with 12 bases between. Germline CDR1 reads SGHAT; CDR2 reads FQDESV (reference sequence). The CDR3 runs to 13 residues. CDR3 sequence (DNA): TGTGCCAGCAACCCGGGCGTAGCCTACGAGCAGTACTTC. Its translation is CASNPGVAYEQYF.

The chain joins TRBV11-3 to TRBJ2-5; 9 bases fit TRBD2. CDR1 and CDR2 (germline): SGHNT, YENEEA. The CDR3 runs 16 residues. V shed 6 bases, J shed 0 bases, and the junction held 8 bases outside the gene matches. The CDR3 sequence is CASRSRTSADQETQYF. For the CDR3, the DNA is TGTGCCAGCAGAAGCCGGACTAGCGCGGACCAAGAGACCCAGTACTTC.

The rearrangement uses TRBV18 and TRBJ2-7; no clear D. Germline V CDR1 and CDR2: KGHSH, LQKENI. The CDR3 extends over 12 amino acids. V gave up 6 bases and J gave up 4 bases, with 10 bases separating them. The CDR3 DNA reads TGTGCCAGCTCGCTGGAACGTTACGAGCAGTACTTC. Translating gives CASSLERYEQYF.

The chain recombines TRBV5-5 with TRBJ2-3; D gene ambiguous. The length of the CDR3 is 15 residues. Trimming removed 0 bases from V and 2 bases from J, with 10 bases in between. The germline V gene has CDR1 SGHKS and CDR2 YYEKEE (reference sequence). CDR3 protein: CASSLGLELTDTQYF. The DNA for the CDR3 is TGTGCCAGCAGCTTGGGGTTGGAACTCACAGATACGCAGTATTTT.

The gene calls are TRBV29-1 and TRBJ2-6; D is undetermined. V was pared by 3 bases and J by 0 bases, with 6 bases between. CDR1 is SQVTM and CDR2 is ANQGSEA in the germline V gene. The CDR3 contains 14 residues. The DNA for the CDR3 is TGCAGCGTTGACGGAGTCTCTGGGGCCAACGTCCTGACTTTC. It is translated as CSVDGVSGANVLTF.

This chain uses TRBV6-1 with TRBJ2-3; the match to TRBD2 covers 10 bases. Per the germline V gene, CDR1 is MNHNS and CDR2 is SASEGT. Trimming cost V 4 bases and J 3 bases; bases outside gene matches: 7. The CDR3 spans 16 residues. In nucleotides, the CDR3 is TGTGCCAGCAGTGTATCTAGCGGGAGCGGGACAGATACGCAGTATTTT. Its protein is CASSVSSGSGTDTQYF.

This rearrangement joins TRBV30 to TRBJ2-7; 14 nucleotides align to TRBD2. J lost 0 bases, V lost 4 bases, and 8 bases had no gene match. There are 17 residues in the CDR3. CDR1 is GTSNPN, CDR2 SVGIG, per germline (reference sequence). The CDR3 protein is CAWMRGLAGGFSYEQYF. In DNA, the CDR3 is TGTGCCTGGATGAGAGGACTAGCGGGGGGATTCTCCTACGAGCAGTACTTC. The full variable domain, completed using reference TRBV30 and TRBJ2-7, is SQTIHQWPATLVQPVGSPLSLECTVEGTSNPNLYWYRQAAGRGLQLLFYSVGIGQISSEVPQNLSASRPQDRQFILSSKKLLLSDSGFYLCAWMRGLAGGFSYEQYFGPGTRLTVT.

In this sample, this clone turned up a few times. The rearrangement uses TRBV11-2 and TRBJ2-7; D may be TRBD2 (7 bases). Germline V gene lookup returns CDR1 SGHAT and CDR2 FQNNGV. CDR3 length: 15 amino acids. V lost 6 bases, J lost 6 bases, and 21 bases lay in between. The CDR3 reads CASRAPWGGRVEQYF. As DNA, the CDR3 is TGTGCCAGCAGGGCCCCATGGGGGGGGCGGGTCGAGCAGTACTTC.

The chain employs TRBV20-1 and TRBJ1-1; D gene uncertain. The CDR3 length is 11 residues. Trimming took off 3 bases at V and 2 bases at J, with 4 bases between the two ends. CDR1 is DFQATT, CDR2 SNEGSKA, per germline (reference sequence). This CDR3 is CSASANTEAFF. Written as DNA, the CDR3 is TGCAGTGCTAGTGCCAACACTGAAGCTTTCTTT.

The genes are TRBV9 and TRBJ1-2; D remains ambiguous. Trimming took 0 bases from V and 4 from J, leaving 13 bases between them. CDR3 length: 15 amino acids. Germline CDR1 is SGDLS and CDR2 is YYNGEE. The DNA of the CDR3 is TGTGCCAGCAGCGTAGAACCAGGATCGGGCTATGGCTACACCTTC. Its translation: CASSVEPGSGYGYTF.

The CDR3 nucleotides read TGTGCCTGGAGTGCGTGGGATCTTGGGATCTACAATGAGCAGTTCTTC. Translating gives CAWSAWDLGIYNEQFF. This chain uses TRBV30 with TRBJ2-1; D is undetermined. The germline V gene encodes CDR1 GTSNPN and CDR2 SVGIG (reference sequence). The CDR3 has 16 residues. The V end was cut by 1 base, the J end by 3 bases, with 16 bases between.

The genes are TRBV5-6 and TRBJ2-7, with 7 nucleotides matching TRBD2. CDR1 and CDR2 (germline): SGHDT, YYEEEE. Trimming removed 0 bases from V and 1 base from J; junction bases left unmatched: 13. CDR3 length: 18 amino acids. CDR3 in amino acids: CASSLGGGPLHASYEQYF. Written as DNA, the CDR3 is TGTGCCAGCAGCTTGGGGGGAGGGCCTCTCCACGCTTCCTACGAGCAGTACTTC.

The chain carries TRBV4-3 and TRBJ2-3, with 12 bases identical to TRBD1. The germline V gene encodes CDR1 LGHNA and CDR2 YSLEER. The junction had 10 bases not matched to a gene; V was cut back by 0 bases and J by 0 bases. This CDR3 has 20 amino acids. The CDR3 reads CASSQDTGTGGRSSTDTQYF. DNA of the CDR3: TGCGCCAGCAGCCAAGATACTGGGACAGGGGGCCGATCTAGCACAGATACGCAGTATTTT.

CDR3 nucleotide sequence: TGTGCCAGCAGCTTGCCCTACAATGAGCAGTTCTTC. Translated: CASSLPYNEQFF. The chain recombines TRBV5-5 with TRBJ2-1; no reliable D call. V was shortened by 1 base and J by 2 bases, with 1 base between the two germline ends. There are 12 residues in the CDR3. Germline CDR1 and CDR2: SGHKS and YYEKEE (reference sequence). The full variable domain, with the rest looked up from reference TRBV5-5 and TRBJ2-1, is DAGVTQSPTHLIKTRGQQVTLRCSPISGHKSVSWYQQVLGQGPQFIFQYYEKEERGRGNFPDRFSARQFPNYSSELNVNALLLGDSALYLCASSLPYNEQFFGPGTRLTVL.

The chain recombines TRBV11-3 with TRBJ1-1; D gene ambiguous. CDR3 length: 13 residues. Trimming stripped 7 bases from V and 1 base from J, with 10 bases between. In germline, CDR1 is SGHNT, CDR2 YENEEA. The CDR3 is CASTSDWNTEAFF. The CDR3 coding sequence is TGTGCCAGCACTTCCGACTGGAACACTGAAGCTTTCTTT.

The chain employs TRBV19 and TRBJ2-2; 8 nucleotides line up with TRBD1. Trimming at V came to 5 bases and at J to 2 bases, leaving 13 bases not matched to a gene. Germline-derived CDR1 and CDR2 are LNHDA and SQIVND (reference sequence). There are 18 residues in the CDR3. CDR3 residues: CASSLQDRARRNTGELFF. In DNA form, the CDR3 reads TGTGCCAGTAGTCTCCAGGACAGGGCGAGGAGAAACACCGGGGAGCTGTTTTTT.

The rearrangement links TRBV5-5 to TRBJ1-5; tentative D call: TRBD1 (5 bases). Per the germline V gene, CDR1 is SGHKS and CDR2 is YYEKEE (reference sequence). Trimming pared 1 base from V and 0 bases from J, leaving 23 bases between. There are 20 residues in the CDR3. CDR3 sequence: CASSLSLWAGRGNSNQPQHF. CDR3 nucleotide sequence: TGTGCCAGCAGCTTGTCCCTCTGGGCAGGGCGTGGGAATAGCAATCAGCCCCAGCATTTT.

In regard to this clone: This same CDR3 is encoded by further DNA sequences in the sample. The V and J genes are TRBV28 and TRBJ2-1; TRBD2 matches 8 bases. V lost 2 bases to trimming and J lost 0 bases; unmatched junction nucleotides: 0. CDR1 and CDR2 from the germline V gene are MDHEN and SYDVKM. The length of the CDR3 is 15 residues. The DNA of the CDR3 is TGTGCCAGCAGTTTAAGCGGGAGCTCCTACAATGAGCAGTTCTTC. It translates to CASSLSGSSYNEQFF. The variable domain in full, with the rest retrieved from reference TRBV28 and TRBJ2-1, is DVKVTQSSRYLVKRTGEKVFLECVQDMDHENMFWYRQDPGLGLRLIYFSYDVKMKEKGDIPEGYSVSREKKERFSLILESASTNQTSMYLCASSLSGSSYNEQFFGPGTRLTVL.

This clone was counted only a few times. The rearrangement uses TRBV28 and TRBJ2-5, with 9 nucleotides matching TRBD1. Germline trimming cut 5 bases from V and 5 bases from J; bases unmatched to any gene: 12. Looked up from germline, CDR1 is MDHEN and CDR2 is SYDVKM. The CDR3 contains 16 residues. CDR3 in DNA: TGTGCCAGCAGTCACGCTGGGGGACAGGGTTTGGAGACCCAGTACTTC. Protein: CASSHAGGQGLETQYF. The complete variable domain, with remaining parts taken from reference TRBV28 and TRBJ2-5, reads DVKVTQSSRYLVKRTGEKVFLECVQDMDHENMFWYRQDPGLGLRLIYFSYDVKMKEKGDIPEGYSVSREKKERFSLILESASTNQTSMYLCASSHAGGQGLETQYFGPGTRLLVL.

The chain has TRBV5-6 and TRBJ2-2, with TRBD2 identical over 7 bases. The CDR3 length is 16 residues. The germline CDR1 and CDR2 sequences are SGHDT and YYEEEE. V was pared by 4 bases and J by 5 bases, with 11 bases of the junction left unmatched. As DNA, the CDR3 is TGTGCCAGCAGCCTGACGGGGAGCGGGGATACCGGGGAGCTGTTTTTT. It yields the protein CASSLTGSGDTGELFF.

This chain uses TRBV5-1 with TRBJ1-4, with 7 bases aligning to TRBD1. Per the germline V gene, CDR1 is SGHRS and CDR2 is YFSETQ. The CDR3 spans 14 residues. V trimming: 0 bases; J trimming: 5 bases; junction bases outside the gene matches: 1. The DNA of the CDR3 is TGCGCCAGCAGCTTGGCACAGGGGAATGAAAAACTGTTTTTT. Translated: CASSLAQGNEKLFF.

V and J are TRBV11-3 and TRBJ2-1, with unresolved D. There are 19 residues in the CDR3. V dropped 1 base and J dropped 0 bases, with 19 bases sitting between them. Germline lookup yields CDR1 SGHNT and CDR2 YENEEA. The CDR3 loop reads CASSLGWGLGRLSYNEQFF. CDR3 coding DNA: TGTGCCAGCAGCTTAGGCTGGGGTTTAGGTAGACTCTCCTACAATGAGCAGTTCTTC.

This clone was counted once. The CDR3 DNA follows: TGTGCCAGTAGCGTGACTAGCGGGAGGTACAATGAGCAGTTCTTC. Its protein is CASSVTSGRYNEQFF. J is TRBJ2-1 and V is TRBV19, with 13 bases fitting TRBD2. This CDR3 comprises 15 residues. Germline CDR1 is LNHDA and CDR2 is SQIVND (reference sequence). V dropped 6 bases and J dropped 4; count of bases not matched to a gene: 3. Drawing the rest from reference TRBV19 and TRBJ2-1, the complete variable domain is DGGITQSPKYLFRKEGQNVTLSCEQNLNHDAMYWYRQDPGQGLRLIYYSQIVNDFQKGDIAEGYSVSREKKESFPLTVTSAQKNPTAFYLCASSVTSGRYNEQFFGPGTRLTVL.

This clone has a handful of counts. V usage is TRBV25-1 and J usage is TRBJ1-6; D call uncertain. The germline V gene encodes CDR1 MGHDK and CDR2 SYGVNS. V lost 1 base to trimming and J lost 2 bases, with 3 bases between them. The CDR3 runs to 14 residues. DNA of the CDR3: TGTGCCAGCAGTGAATCGACCTATAATTCACCCCTCCACTTT. Protein product: CASSESTYNSPLHF.

The CDR3 spells CASSAGQGRTEAFF. In DNA, the CDR3 is TGTGCCAGCAGCGCCGGACAGGGCAGGACTGAAGCTTTCTTT. The chain is built from TRBV9 and TRBJ1-1; 8 bases align to TRBD1. Germline values: CDR1 SGDLS, CDR2 YYNGEE. This CDR3 has 14 residues. V trimming: 3 bases; J trimming: 5 bases; junction bases outside the gene matches: 6.

The rearrangement links TRBV11-3 to TRBJ2-3; D might be TRBD2 (5 bases). V was pared by 0 bases and J by 4 bases, with 17 bases between. CDR1 is SGHNT, CDR2 YENEEA, per germline. This CDR3 region has 17 residues. CDR3 bases: TGTGCCAGCAGCTTAGAAGGGAGCCGGCCTAGGTCAGATACGCAGTATTTT. Translated, it gives CASSLEGSRPRSDTQYF.